This T cell receptor beta chain was observed in a study of CD8 T cells in Susac syndrome. Reverse transcription used 0.5 to 1 ug RNA and random hexamers. TCRdb reprocessed the immunoSEQ multiplex PCR reads via MiXCR and lists one record per CDR3 protein. Altogether some 200,000 distinct CDR3 sequences are present, 90% to 97% being singletons, with the ten largest covering approximately 0.1%. Germline CDR1 reads SGHAT; CDR2 reads FQNNGV. The V end lost 4 bases, the J end lost 4 bases, and 14 bases lay between the germline ends. CDR3 length equals 15 residues. The study sequenced TCR beta in blood CD8+ and CD4+ T cells.

V usage is TRBV11-2 and J usage is TRBJ2-1, with a weak D call TRBD2 (6 bases). Input material: CD4+ T cells from PBMCs. The receptor was derived from a human donor with Susac syndrome. DNA of the CDR3: TGTGCCAGCAGCTCCGTCGGGGGACTTTACAATGAGCAGTTCTTC. Its protein product is CASSSVGGLYNEQFF.